The rows below give T cell receptor beta chains drawn from one sample of a study of blood T cell repertoires in COVID-19. Sequencing used immunoSEQ multiplex PCR; TCRdb keeps in-frame clones, though not all of them. The data contain under 250,000 clones, around 84% of them singletons. The sequenced sample consisted of peripheral blood. Every receptor here comes from a human donor in a cohort sampled during active COVID-19. Each CDR3 is given with its conserved first and last residue. The D gene is left open where the match is weak. Only some rows state a clone size, as once, few, many or a class for expanded clones.

D gene	V gene	clone size	J gene	CDR3 protein	CDR3 DNA
.	TRBV29-1	.	TRBJ2-4	CSVEVIGQLSGRNIQYF	TGCAGCGTTGAAGTGATTGGACAGTTATCGGGAAGAAACATTCAGTACTTC
TRBD1	TRBV18	.	TRBJ1-2	CASSPQGAQGYTF	TGTGCCAGCTCACCTCAGGGGGCGCAGGGCTACACCTTC
.	TRBV5-1	.	TRBJ2-7	CASSEGRRYEQYF	TGCGCCAGCAGCGAGGGAAGGAGGTACGAGCAGTACTTC
.	TRBV6-2/TRBV6-3	once	TRBJ2-7	CASSLHSYEQYF	TGTGCCAGCAGTTTACATTCCTACGAGCAGTACTTC
TRBD1	TRBV27	.	TRBJ1-2	CASSPGTEANGYTF	TGTGCCAGCAGTCCCGGGACAGAGGCTAATGGCTACACCTTC
.	TRBV12-3/TRBV12-4	.	TRBJ2-7	CASSLERYEQYF	TGTGCCAGCAGTTTGGAGAGATACGAGCAGTACTTC
TRBD1	TRBV5-5	.	TRBJ1-4	CASSRMRRGTGIEKLFF	TGTGCCAGCAGCAGGATGAGGAGGGGGACAGGAATTGAAAAACTGTTTTTT
TRBD1	TRBV7-9	few	TRBJ2-7	CASSRQGVYEQYF	TGTGCCAGCAGCCGACAGGGGGTTTACGAGCAGTACTTC
TRBD1	TRBV5-6	.	TRBJ1-2	CASSLTGGAGYGYTF	TGTGCCAGCAGCTTAACAGGGGGCGCGGGCTATGGCTACACCTTC
.	TRBV27	.	TRBJ1-5	CACRAGMGSNQPQHF	TGTGCCTGCAGGGCCGGGATGGGGAGCAATCAGCCCCAGCATTTT
TRBD1	TRBV28	.	TRBJ1-5	CASRGTGGNQPQHF	TGTGCCAGCAGGGGGACAGGGGGTAATCAGCCCCAGCATTTT
TRBD2	TRBV7-2	.	TRBJ2-7	CASSLGGSGTQAYEQYF	TGTGCCAGCAGCTTAGGGGGAAGCGGGACGCAGGCCTACGAGCAGTACTTC
.	TRBV15	.	TRBJ2-7	CATSRDPGREQYF	TGTGCCACCAGCAGAGATCCAGGGCGCGAGCAGTACTTC
.	TRBV7-8	.	TRBJ2-1	CASSSQGNNEQFF	TGTGCCAGCAGCTCCCAGGGAAACAATGAGCAGTTCTTC
TRBD1	TRBV5-1	.	TRBJ1-2	CASSLEYGTGRGYTF	TGCGCCAGCAGCTTGGAATACGGGACAGGTCGGGGCTACACCTTC
.	TRBV5-1	.	TRBJ2-3	CASSLATDTQYF	TGCGCCAGCAGCTTGGCAACAGATACGCAGTATTTT
.	TRBV12-5	.	TRBJ2-3	CARGAIADTQYF	TGTGCCCGGGGGGCTATTGCAGATACGCAGTATTTT
.	TRBV7-2	.	TRBJ1-6	CASSSDSPGSPLHF	TGTGCCAGCAGCTCGGACAGCCCTGGTTCACCCCTCCACTTT
.	TRBV18	.	TRBJ1-5	CASSPYDSAYQPQHF	TGTGCCAGCTCACCATACGACAGCGCCTATCAGCCCCAGCATTTT
.	TRBV28	.	TRBJ1-1	CASSSMGQINTEAFF	TGTGCCAGCAGTTCTATGGGACAAATAAACACTGAAGCTTTCTTT
TRBD2	TRBV5-1	.	TRBJ2-1	CASSLGAASGRANEQFF	TGCGCCAGCAGCTTGGGGGCGGCTAGCGGGAGGGCCAATGAGCAGTTCTTC
TRBD2	TRBV19	.	TRBJ2-3	CASSIWTSGSGADTQYF	TGTGCCAGTAGTATCTGGACTAGCGGGAGCGGAGCAGATACGCAGTATTTT
.	TRBV6-5	.	TRBJ1-1	CASSYKMAGADTEAFF	TGTGCCAGCAGTTACAAAATGGCAGGGGCGGACACTGAAGCTTTCTTT
.	TRBV4-2	.	TRBJ2-7	CASSQEPWGDYEQYF	TGTGCCAGCAGCCAAGAACCATGGGGGGACTACGAGCAGTACTTC
TRBD1	TRBV29-1	.	TRBJ1-1	CSVRQGNTEAFF	TGCAGCGTTCGACAGGGGAACACTGAAGCTTTCTTT
TRBD1	TRBV4-1	.	TRBJ2-7	CASSLQDRVGEQYF	TGCGCCAGCAGCCTACAGGACAGGGTTGGAGAGCAGTACTTC
.	TRBV19	.	TRBJ2-1	CASSIVGFSYNEQFF	TGTGCCAGTAGTATAGTCGGTTTCTCCTACAATGAGCAGTTCTTC
.	TRBV19	.	TRBJ1-2	CASSISGVHGYTF	TGTGCCAGTAGTATATCGGGGGTCCATGGCTACACCTTC
TRBD1	TRBV6-5	.	TRBJ1-2	CASSRTGGVYGYTF	TGTGCCAGCAGCAGAACAGGGGGCGTCTATGGCTACACCTTC
.	TRBV7-9	.	TRBJ1-2	CASSLNSRVVNYGYTF	TGTGCCAGCAGCTTAAATTCCCGGGTAGTCAACTATGGCTACACCTTC
.	TRBV6-2/TRBV6-3	.	TRBJ2-6	CASSSRATRANVLTF	TGTGCCAGCAGTTCCAGGGCAACTAGGGCCAACGTCCTGACTTTC
TRBD1	TRBV29-1	.	TRBJ2-3	CSVVGTGGWNTQYF	TGCAGCGTAGTCGGGACAGGGGGTTGGAATACGCAGTATTTT
TRBD2	TRBV2	.	TRBJ2-7	CASRGWRGLAGIAYEQYF	TGTGCCAGCAGGGGTTGGCGAGGACTAGCGGGTATAGCCTACGAGCAGTACTTC
.	TRBV7-9	.	TRBJ2-7	CASSLFSQSYRIPSYEQYF	TGTGCCAGCAGCTTATTCAGCCAGTCGTACAGGATACCCTCCTACGAGCAGTACTTC
TRBD2	TRBV18	.	TRBJ2-4	CASSPRGRGNIQYF	TGTGCCAGCTCACCACGGGGGAGGGGAAACATTCAGTACTTC
.	TRBV10-2	.	TRBJ1-2	CASSRAGGYTF	TGCGCCAGCAGTCGCGCAGGGGGCTACACCTTC
.	TRBV3-1/TRBV3-2	.	TRBJ2-7	CASSQVGLKPSSYEQYF	TGTGCCAGCAGCCAAGTGGGACTCAAGCCGAGCTCCTACGAGCAGTACTTC
.	TRBV5-1	.	TRBJ2-7	CASSPSGPEQYF	TGCGCCAGCAGCCCTAGTGGTCCCGAGCAGTACTTC
TRBD1	TRBV28	.	TRBJ1-1	CASTPGQVRTEAFF	TGTGCCAGCACCCCGGGACAGGTTCGCACTGAAGCTTTCTTT
.	TRBV7-8	few	TRBJ2-6	CASSLAGVDLSGANVLTF	TGTGCCAGCAGCTTAGCGGGAGTGGACCTCTCTGGGGCCAACGTCCTGACTTTC
.	TRBV25-1	.	TRBJ1-1	CASSEYGRGTNTEAFF	TGTGCCAGCAGTGAATATGGCAGGGGAACGAACACTGAAGCTTTCTTT
TRBD2	TRBV29-1	.	TRBJ2-1	CSTSGFYNEQFF	TGCAGCACTAGCGGGTTTTACAATGAGCAGTTCTTC
.	TRBV28	.	TRBJ2-3	CASSGPGTASTDTQYF	TGTGCCAGCAGTGGACCCGGGACTGCGAGCACAGATACGCAGTATTTT
TRBD1	TRBV6-5	.	TRBJ1-3	CASSYPMDRGGNTIYF	TGTGCCAGCAGTTACCCTATGGACAGGGGTGGAAACACCATATATTTT
.	TRBV4-1	.	TRBJ2-5	CASSPHRRNRETQYF	TGCGCCAGCAGCCCTCACAGGCGGAATCGGGAGACCCAGTACTTC
.	TRBV2	.	TRBJ1-1	CASRRGGGGNTEAFF	TGTGCCAGCAGACGCGGGGGAGGGGGGAACACTGAAGCTTTCTTT
TRBD2	TRBV5-1	.	TRBJ2-1	CASSLARTSGSLYNEQFF	TGCGCCAGCAGCTTGGCCAGGACTAGCGGGAGTCTCTACAATGAGCAGTTCTTC
TRBD2	TRBV19	.	TRBJ2-3	CASSIRPSGATDTQYF	TGTGCCAGTAGTATACGGCCTAGCGGAGCCACAGATACGCAGTATTTT
TRBD2	TRBV10-3	.	TRBJ2-1	CAISGGREGRHNEQFF	TGTGCCATCAGTGGGGGGCGGGAGGGCCGCCACAATGAGCAGTTCTTC
TRBD1	TRBV3-1/TRBV3-2	.	TRBJ2-7	CASSSRDRSLYEQYF	TGTGCCAGCAGCTCCAGGGACAGGTCTCTCTACGAGCAGTACTTC
.	TRBV18	.	TRBJ2-7	CASSQGGGDEQYF	TGTGCCAGCTCACAAGGCGGAGGGGACGAGCAGTACTTC
TRBD2	TRBV28	.	TRBJ2-1	CASTSYGTTHNEQFF	TGTGCCAGCACCTCCTACGGGACTACGCACAATGAGCAGTTCTTC
.	TRBV4-1	.	TRBJ2-1	CASRVSSRTYNEQFF	TGCGCCAGCAGGGTTTCTAGCAGAACCTACAATGAGCAGTTCTTC
.	TRBV18	.	TRBJ2-1	CASSPGGLPYNEQFF	TGTGCCAGCTCACCCGGCGGACTTCCCTACAATGAGCAGTTCTTC
.	TRBV3-1/TRBV3-2	.	TRBJ2-1	CASSSGYNEQFF	TGTGCCAGCAGCAGCGGGTACAATGAGCAGTTCTTC